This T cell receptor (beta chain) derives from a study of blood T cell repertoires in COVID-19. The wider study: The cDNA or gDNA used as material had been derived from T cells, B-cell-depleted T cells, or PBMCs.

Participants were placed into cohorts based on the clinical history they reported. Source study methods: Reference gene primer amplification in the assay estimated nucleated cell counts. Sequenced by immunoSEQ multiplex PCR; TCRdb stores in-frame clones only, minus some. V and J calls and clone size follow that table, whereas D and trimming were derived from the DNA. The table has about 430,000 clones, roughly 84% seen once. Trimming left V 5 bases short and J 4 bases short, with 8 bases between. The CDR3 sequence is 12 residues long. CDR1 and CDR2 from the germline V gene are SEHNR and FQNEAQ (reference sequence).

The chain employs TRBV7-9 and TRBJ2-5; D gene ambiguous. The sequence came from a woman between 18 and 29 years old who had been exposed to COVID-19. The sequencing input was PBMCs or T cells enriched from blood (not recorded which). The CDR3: CASSLAPETQYF. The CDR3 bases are TGTGCCAGCAGCCTGGCCCCAGAGACCCAGTACTTC.